This TCR beta chain was observed in a study of neurological immune-mediated disorders. TCRdb independently ran MiXCR on the 5' RACE reads; one entry per CDR3 protein. The table has about 38,000 distinct CDR3 sequences, approximately 10% seen once. In its sample, this clonotype was seen many times. Trimming took off 3 bases at V and 7 bases at J, with 9 bases between the two ends. Germline CDR1 reads SQVTM; CDR2 reads ANQGSEA. The CDR3 has 11 residues. J is TRBJ1-1 and V is TRBV29-1; D unclear. The receptor was isolated from a woman in her 30s with HTLV-1-associated myelopathy (HAM/TSP). The sample was CD4+ T cells from blood. CDR3 loop: CSVDSAYEAFF. Written as DNA, the CDR3 is TGCAGCGTTGACTCTGCATATGAAGCTTTCTTT.